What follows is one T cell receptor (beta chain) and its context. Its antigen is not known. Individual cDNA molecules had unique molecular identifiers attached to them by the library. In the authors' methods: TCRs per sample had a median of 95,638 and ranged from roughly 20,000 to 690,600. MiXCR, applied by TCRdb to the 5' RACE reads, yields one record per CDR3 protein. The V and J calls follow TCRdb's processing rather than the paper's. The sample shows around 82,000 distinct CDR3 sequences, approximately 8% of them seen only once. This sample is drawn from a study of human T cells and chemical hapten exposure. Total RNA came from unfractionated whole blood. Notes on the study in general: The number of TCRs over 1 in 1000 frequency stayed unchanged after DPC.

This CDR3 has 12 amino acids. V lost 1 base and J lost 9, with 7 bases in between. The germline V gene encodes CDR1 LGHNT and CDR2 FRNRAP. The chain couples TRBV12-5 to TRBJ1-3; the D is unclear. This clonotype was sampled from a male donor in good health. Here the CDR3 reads CASGLDRVTIYF. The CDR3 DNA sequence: TGTGCTAGTGGTTTGGACCGGGTCACCATATATTTT.